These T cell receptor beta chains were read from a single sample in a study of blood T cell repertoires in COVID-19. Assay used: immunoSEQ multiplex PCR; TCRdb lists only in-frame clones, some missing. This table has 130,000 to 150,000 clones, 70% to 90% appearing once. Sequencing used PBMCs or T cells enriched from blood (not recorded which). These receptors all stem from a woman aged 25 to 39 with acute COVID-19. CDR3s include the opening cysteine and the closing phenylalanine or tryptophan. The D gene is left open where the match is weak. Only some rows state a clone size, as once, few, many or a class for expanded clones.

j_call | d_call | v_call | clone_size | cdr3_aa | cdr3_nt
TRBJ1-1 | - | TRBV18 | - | CASSPFDPGLDTEAFF | TGTGCCAGCTCACCGTTCGATCCTGGCTTGGACACTGAAGCTTTCTTT
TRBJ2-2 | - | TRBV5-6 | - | CASSHQDAGELFF | TGTGCCAGCAGCCATCAGGATGCCGGGGAGCTGTTTTTT
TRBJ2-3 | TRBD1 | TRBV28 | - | CASSLRTGGATQYF | TGTGCCAGCAGTTTACGGACAGGGGGGGCTACGCAGTATTTT
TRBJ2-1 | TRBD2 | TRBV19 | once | CASSFLAGETNEQFF | TGTGCCAGTAGTTTTCTAGCGGGAGAAACCAATGAGCAGTTCTTC
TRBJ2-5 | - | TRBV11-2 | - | CASSDTSTVQETQYF | TGTGCCAGCAGCGATACATCGACAGTGCAAGAGACCCAGTACTTC
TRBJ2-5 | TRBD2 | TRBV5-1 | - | CASSYAGGWEETQYF | TGCGCCAGCAGCTATGCGGGGGGATGGGAAGAGACCCAGTACTTC
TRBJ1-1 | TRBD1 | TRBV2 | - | CASRTGIVATEAFF | TGTGCCAGTAGGACAGGAATTGTGGCAACTGAAGCTTTCTTT
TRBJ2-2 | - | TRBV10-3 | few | CAISDRESGTGELFF | TGTGCCATCTCGGATCGGGAGTCCGGCACCGGGGAGCTGTTTTTT
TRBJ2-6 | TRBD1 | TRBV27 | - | CASGDRDMSGANVLTF | TGTGCCAGCGGTGACAGGGACATGTCTGGGGCCAACGTCCTGACTTTC
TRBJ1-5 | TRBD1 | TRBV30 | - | CAWSGGTGDQPQHF | TGTGCCTGGAGTGGGGGGACAGGGGACCAGCCCCAGCATTTT
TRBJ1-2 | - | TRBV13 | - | CASSLAQAHYGYTF | TGTGCCAGCAGCTTAGCACAGGCCCACTATGGCTACACCTTC
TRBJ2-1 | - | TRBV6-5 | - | CASSYSTGSYNEQFF | TGTGCCAGCAGTTACTCGACTGGCTCCTACAATGAGCAGTTCTTC
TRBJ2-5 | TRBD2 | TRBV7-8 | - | CASSTLAGVGEETQYF | TGTGCCAGCAGCACCTTAGCGGGAGTAGGGGAAGAGACCCAGTACTTC
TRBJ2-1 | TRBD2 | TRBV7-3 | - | CASSLAGGNEQFF | TGTGCCAGCAGCTTAGCGGGAGGCAATGAGCAGTTCTTC
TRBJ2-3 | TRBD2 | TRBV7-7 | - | CASSLGLAGTDTQYF | TGTGCTAGCAGCTTAGGGCTAGCGGGAACCGATACGCAGTATTTT
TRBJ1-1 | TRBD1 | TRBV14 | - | CASSRGQVNTEAFF | TGTGCCAGCAGCCGCGGACAGGTGAACACTGAAGCTTTCTTT
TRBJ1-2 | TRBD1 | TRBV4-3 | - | CASSQVSQWAGGNGYTF | TGCGCCAGCAGCCAAGTATCCCAATGGGCAGGGGGAAATGGCTACACCTTC
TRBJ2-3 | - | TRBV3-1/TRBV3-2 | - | CASSQLREADTQYF | TGTGCCAGCAGCCAATTGAGGGAGGCAGATACGCAGTATTTT
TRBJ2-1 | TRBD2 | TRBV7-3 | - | CASSVSGTVNEQFF | TGTGCCAGCAGTGTCAGCGGGACGGTCAATGAGCAGTTCTTC
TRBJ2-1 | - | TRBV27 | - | CASSLPSSGNEQFF | TGTGCCAGCAGTTTACCATCATCAGGGAATGAGCAGTTCTTC
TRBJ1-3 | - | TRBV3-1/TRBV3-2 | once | CASSPGHIGNTIYF | TGTGCCAGCAGCCCCGGACATATTGGAAACACCATATATTTT
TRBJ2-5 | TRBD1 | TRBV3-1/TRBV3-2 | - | CASSGTGGRQETQYF | TGTGCCAGCAGCGGGACAGGAGGGCGCCAAGAGACCCAGTACTTC
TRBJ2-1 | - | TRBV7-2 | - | CASSYSSPYNEQFF | TGTGCCAGCAGCTATTCTAGCCCCTACAATGAGCAGTTCTTC
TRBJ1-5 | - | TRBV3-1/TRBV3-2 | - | CASSRNTGWNQPQHF | TGTGCCAGCAGCCGAAATACAGGGTGGAATCAGCCCCAGCATTTT
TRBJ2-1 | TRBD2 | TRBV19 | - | CASSILRGTSGRANEQFF | TGTGCCAGTAGTATACTCAGGGGGACTAGCGGGAGGGCCAATGAGCAGTTCTTC